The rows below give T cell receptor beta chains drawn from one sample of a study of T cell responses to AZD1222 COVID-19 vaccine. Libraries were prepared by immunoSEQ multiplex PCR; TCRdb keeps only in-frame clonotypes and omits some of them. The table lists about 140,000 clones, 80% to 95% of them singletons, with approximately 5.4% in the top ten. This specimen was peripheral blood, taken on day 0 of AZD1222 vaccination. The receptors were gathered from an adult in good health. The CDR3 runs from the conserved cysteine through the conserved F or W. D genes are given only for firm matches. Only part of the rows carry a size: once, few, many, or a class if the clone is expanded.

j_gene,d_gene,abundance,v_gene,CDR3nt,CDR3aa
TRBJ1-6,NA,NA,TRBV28,TGTGCCACCCACGGGCCTCGAATTTCACCCCTCCACTTT,CATHGPRISPLHF
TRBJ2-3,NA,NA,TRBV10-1,TGCGCCAGCAGTGAGTTCCGCGGGGGCGGCACAGATACGCAGTATTTT,CASSEFRGGGTDTQYF
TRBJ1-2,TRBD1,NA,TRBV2,TGTGCCAGCAGTCAGACAGGGGGGCTTTCCTATGGCTACACCTTC,CASSQTGGLSYGYTF
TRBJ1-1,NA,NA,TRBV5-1,TGCGCCAGCAGCTCGTTTCGGACAGACACTGAAGCTTTCTTT,CASSSFRTDTEAFF
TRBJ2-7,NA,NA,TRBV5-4,TGTGCCAGCAGCCTCGGGGCAGGACACATCTACGAGCAGTACTTC,CASSLGAGHIYEQYF
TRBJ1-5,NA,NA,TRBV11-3,TGTGCCAGCAGCTTTTCCCGGGGGGATCAGCCCCAGCATTTT,CASSFSRGDQPQHF
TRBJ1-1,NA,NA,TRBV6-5,TGTGCCAGCTCACCGGGCCAGTTGAACACTGAAGCTTTCTTT,CASSPGQLNTEAFF
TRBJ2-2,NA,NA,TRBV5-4,TGTGCCAGCAGCTTGGGGGCAGGGGCGGTGGCCGGGGAGCTGTTTTTT,CASSLGAGAVAGELFF
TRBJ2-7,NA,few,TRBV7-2,TGTGCCAGCAGCAGGGACACCTACTACGAGCAGTACTTC,CASSRDTYYEQYF
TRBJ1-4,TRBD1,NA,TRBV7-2,TGTGCCAGCAGCTCCGGACAGGGGCGGGCTGAAAAACTGTTTTTT,CASSSGQGRAEKLFF
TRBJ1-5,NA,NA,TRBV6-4,TGTGCCAGCAGTGAGGGATGGAATCAGCCCCAGCATTTT,CASSEGWNQPQHF
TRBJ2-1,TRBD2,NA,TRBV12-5,TGTGCTAGTGGTTTGGCCTTATGGGGAGGGACCTACAATGAGCAGTTCTTC,CASGLALWGGTYNEQFF
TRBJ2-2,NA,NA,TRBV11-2,TGTGCCACTACAACCGGGACCCGGGAGCTGTTTTTT,CATTTGTRELFF
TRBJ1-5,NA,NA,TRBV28,TGTGCCAGCAGTTTAGGTGCCAGGGCAGGGCGGCAGCCCCAGCATTTT,CASSLGARAGRQPQHF
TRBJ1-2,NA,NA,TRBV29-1,TGCAGCGTTGAAGAGGAAGACAGACACTATGGCTACACCTTC,CSVEEEDRHYGYTF
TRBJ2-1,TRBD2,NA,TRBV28,TGTGCCAGCAGTTTATCCGGGACTAGCGGGAGCCGAGAAGAGCAGTTCTTC,CASSLSGTSGSREEQFF
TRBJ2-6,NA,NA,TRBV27,TGTGCCAGCAGTACCAAGGACAGCTCAAAATCTTCCTCTGGGGCCAACGTCCTGACTTTC,CASSTKDSSKSSSGANVLTF
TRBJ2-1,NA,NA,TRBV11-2,TGTGCCAGCAGCTTAGCTCTTAGGCAAAGCTCCTACAATGAGCAGTTCTTC,CASSLALRQSSYNEQFF
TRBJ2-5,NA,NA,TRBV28,TGTGCCAGCAGTTTGACTAGTCGGGAGACCCAGTACTTC,CASSLTSRETQYF
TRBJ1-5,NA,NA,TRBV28,TGTGCCAGCAGTTGGAGGCTTAGCAATCAGCCCCAGCATTTT,CASSWRLSNQPQHF
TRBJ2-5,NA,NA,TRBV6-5,TGTGCCAGCAGTTACTCCTACGGGGTACAAGAGACCCAGTACTTC,CASSYSYGVQETQYF
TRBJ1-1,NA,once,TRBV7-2,TGTGCCAGCAGCCAGGGACGGCAGAACACTGAAGCTTTCTTT,CASSQGRQNTEAFF
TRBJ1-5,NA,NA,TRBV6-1,TGTGCCAGCAGTGAAGGAGGAGGGGATAATCAGCCCCAGCATTTT,CASSEGGGDNQPQHF
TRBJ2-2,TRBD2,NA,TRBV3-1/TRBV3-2,TGTGCCAGCAGCCAAGATAGGGTAGCGGGAGGGAACACCGGGGAGCTGTTTTTT,CASSQDRVAGGNTGELFF
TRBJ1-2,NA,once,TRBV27,TGTGCCAGCAGTCGTGCGGGGGGCCCTAACTATGGCTACACCTTC,CASSRAGGPNYGYTF
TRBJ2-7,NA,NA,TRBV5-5,TGTGCCAGCAGCTTGGTTGGCTACGAGCAGTACTTC,CASSLVGYEQYF
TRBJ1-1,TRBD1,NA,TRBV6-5,TGTGCCAGCAACAGGGGGGACACTGAAGCTTTCTTT,CASNRGDTEAFF
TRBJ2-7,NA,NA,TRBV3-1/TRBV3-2,TGTGCCAGCAGCCCCTTGAGGGGGACCTACGAGCAGTACTTC,CASSPLRGTYEQYF
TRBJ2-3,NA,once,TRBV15,TGTGCCACCAGCAAAGGGGGCACAGATACGCAGTATTTT,CATSKGGTDTQYF
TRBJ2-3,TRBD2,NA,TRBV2,TGTGCCACTCAGAGACTAGCTAGCACAGATACGCAGTATTTT,CATQRLASTDTQYF
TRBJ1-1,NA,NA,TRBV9,TGTGCCAGCAGCCCAACGGGCGGGAGCACTGAAGCTTTCTTT,CASSPTGGSTEAFF
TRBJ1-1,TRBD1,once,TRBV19,TGTGCCAGTAGTATTGTGACAGGGGGCACTGAAGCTTTCTTT,CASSIVTGGTEAFF
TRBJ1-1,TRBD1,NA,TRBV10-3,TGTGCCATCACCAGAGGGACAGGGAACACTGAAGCTTTCTTT,CAITRGTGNTEAFF
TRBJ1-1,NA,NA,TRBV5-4,TGTGCCAGCGTCCGTCAGGAATCTGAAGCTTTCTTT,CASVRQESEAFF
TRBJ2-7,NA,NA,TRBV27,TGTGCCAGCAGTTTATTCCCTTCAAGGGGGGGGTACGGTGGAGAGCAGTACTTC,CASSLFPSRGGYGGEQYF
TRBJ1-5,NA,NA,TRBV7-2,TGTGCCAGCAGAGAAGACAGAACAAGCAATCAGCCCCAGCATTTT,CASREDRTSNQPQHF
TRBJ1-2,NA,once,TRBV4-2,TGTGCCAGCAGCCAAGAGAACAGGGGCTACACCTTC,CASSQENRGYTF
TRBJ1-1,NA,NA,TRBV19,TGTGCCAGTAGTATATGGCAAACGAAAGCTTTCTTT,CASSIWQTKAFF
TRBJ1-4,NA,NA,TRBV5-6,TGTGCCAGCAGCGTGTGGGGTCTGGACGGAAATAATGAAAAACTGTTTTTT,CASSVWGLDGNNEKLFF
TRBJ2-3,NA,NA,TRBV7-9,TGTGCCAGCAGGCTAACTACTCATACGCAGTATTTT,CASRLTTHTQYF
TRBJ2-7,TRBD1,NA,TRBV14,TGTGCCAGCAGCCAAGATCCCGGACAGGGGTCCTACGAGCAGTACTTC,CASSQDPGQGSYEQYF